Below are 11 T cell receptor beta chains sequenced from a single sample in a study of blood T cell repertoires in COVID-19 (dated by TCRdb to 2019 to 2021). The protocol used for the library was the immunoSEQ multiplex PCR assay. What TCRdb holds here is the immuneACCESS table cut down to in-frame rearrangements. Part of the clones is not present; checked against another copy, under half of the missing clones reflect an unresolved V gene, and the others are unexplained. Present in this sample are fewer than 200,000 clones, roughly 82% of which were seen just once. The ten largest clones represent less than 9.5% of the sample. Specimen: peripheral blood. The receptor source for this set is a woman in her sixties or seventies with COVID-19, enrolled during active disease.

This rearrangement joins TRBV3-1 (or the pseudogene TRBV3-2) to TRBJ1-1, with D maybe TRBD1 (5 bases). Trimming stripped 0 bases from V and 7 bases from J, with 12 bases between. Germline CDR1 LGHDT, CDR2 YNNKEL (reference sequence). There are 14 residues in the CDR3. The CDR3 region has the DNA TGTGCCAGCAGCCAAGATCTTCAGGGCAGTGAAGCTTTCTTT. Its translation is CASSQDLQGSEAFF.

As DNA, the CDR3 is TGTGCCAGCTCATCCTCCAGGGGGACCACTGAAGCTTTCTTT. Translating gives CASSSSRGTTEAFF. J is TRBJ1-1 and V is TRBV18, with 7 bases matching TRBD1. Germline assignment: CDR1 KGHSH and CDR2 LQKENI. The CDR3 length is 14 residues. Trimming removed 5 bases from V and 4 bases from J; junction bases left unmatched: 7.

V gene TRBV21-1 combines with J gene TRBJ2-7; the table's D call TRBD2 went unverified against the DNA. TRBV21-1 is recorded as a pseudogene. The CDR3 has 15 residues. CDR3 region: CASLKGGGSPYEQYV. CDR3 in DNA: TGTGCCAGCCTTAAGGGGGGGGGCTCCCCCTACGAGCAGTACGTC.

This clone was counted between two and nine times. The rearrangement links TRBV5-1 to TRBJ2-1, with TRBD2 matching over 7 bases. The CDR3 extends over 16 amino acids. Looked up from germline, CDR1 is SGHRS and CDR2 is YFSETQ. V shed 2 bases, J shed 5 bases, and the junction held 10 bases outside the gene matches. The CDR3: CASSFHPASGHNEQFF. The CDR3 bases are TGCGCCAGCAGCTTCCACCCGGCTAGCGGTCACAATGAGCAGTTCTTC.

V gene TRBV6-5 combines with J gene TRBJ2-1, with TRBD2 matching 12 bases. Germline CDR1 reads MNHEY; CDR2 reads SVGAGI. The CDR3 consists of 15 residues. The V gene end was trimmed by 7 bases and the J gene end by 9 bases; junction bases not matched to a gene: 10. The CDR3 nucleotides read TGTGCCAGCACCCTAACTAGCGGGGGGTCGAGTGAGCAGTTCTTC. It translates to CASTLTSGGSSEQFF.

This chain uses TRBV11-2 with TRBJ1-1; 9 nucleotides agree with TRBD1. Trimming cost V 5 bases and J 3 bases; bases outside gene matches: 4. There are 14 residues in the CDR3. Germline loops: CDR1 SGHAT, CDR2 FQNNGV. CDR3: CASSLGQGDTEAFF. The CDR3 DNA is TGTGCCAGCAGCCTGGGACAGGGCGACACTGAAGCTTTCTTT.

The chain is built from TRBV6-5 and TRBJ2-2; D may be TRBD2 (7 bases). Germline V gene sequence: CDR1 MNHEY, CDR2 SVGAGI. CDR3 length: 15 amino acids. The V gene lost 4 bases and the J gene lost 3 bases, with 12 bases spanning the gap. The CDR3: CASSLEGGDTGELFF. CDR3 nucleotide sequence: TGTGCCAGCAGTTTAGAAGGGGGGGACACCGGGGAGCTGTTTTTT.

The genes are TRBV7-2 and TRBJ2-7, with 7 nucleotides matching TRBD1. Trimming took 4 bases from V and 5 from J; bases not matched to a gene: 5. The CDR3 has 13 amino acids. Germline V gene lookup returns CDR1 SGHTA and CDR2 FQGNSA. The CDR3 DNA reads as TGTGCCAGCAGCTCTCAGGGGGTGAACGAGCAGTACGTC. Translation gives CASSSQGVNEQYV.

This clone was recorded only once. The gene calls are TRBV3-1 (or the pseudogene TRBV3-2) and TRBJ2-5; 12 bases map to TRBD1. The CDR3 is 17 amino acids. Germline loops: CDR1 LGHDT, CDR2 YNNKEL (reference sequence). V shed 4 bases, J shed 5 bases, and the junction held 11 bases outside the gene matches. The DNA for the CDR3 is TGTGCCAGCAGCCCCGCCGGGACAGGGGGCTGGAGTGAGACCCAGTACTTC. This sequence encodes CASSPAGTGGWSETQYF.

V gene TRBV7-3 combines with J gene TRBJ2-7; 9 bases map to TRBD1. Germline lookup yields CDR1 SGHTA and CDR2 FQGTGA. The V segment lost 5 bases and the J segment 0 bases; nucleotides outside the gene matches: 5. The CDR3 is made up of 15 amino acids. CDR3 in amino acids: CASSQGDRVSYEQYF. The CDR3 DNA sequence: TGTGCCAGCAGCCAAGGGGACAGGGTCTCCTACGAGCAGTACTTC.

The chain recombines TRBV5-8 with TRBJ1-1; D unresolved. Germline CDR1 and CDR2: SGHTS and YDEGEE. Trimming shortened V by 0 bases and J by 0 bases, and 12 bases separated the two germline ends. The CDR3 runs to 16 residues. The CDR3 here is CASSLALGRLNTEAFF. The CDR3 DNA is TGTGCCAGCAGCTTGGCCTTGGGCCGCCTGAACACTGAAGCTTTCTTT.